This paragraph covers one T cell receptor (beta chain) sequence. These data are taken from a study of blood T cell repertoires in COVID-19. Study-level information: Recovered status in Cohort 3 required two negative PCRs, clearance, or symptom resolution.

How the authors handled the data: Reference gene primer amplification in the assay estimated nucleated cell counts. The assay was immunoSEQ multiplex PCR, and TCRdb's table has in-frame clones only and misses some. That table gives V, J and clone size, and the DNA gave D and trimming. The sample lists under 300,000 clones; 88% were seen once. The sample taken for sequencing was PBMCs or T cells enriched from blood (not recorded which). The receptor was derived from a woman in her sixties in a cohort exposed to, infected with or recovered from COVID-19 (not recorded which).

In nucleotides, the CDR3 is TGTGCCAGCAGCCAAGAACTAGGGCAACAGCCCCAGCATTTT. Its protein product is CASSQELGQQPQHF. The V call is TRBV3-1 (or the pseudogene TRBV3-2), the J call TRBJ1-5, with D uncertain. V was pared by 0 bases and J by 7 bases, with 10 bases between. Germline V gives CDR1 LGHDT, CDR2 YNNKEL (reference sequence). The CDR3 is 14 amino acids.